This TCR beta chain emerged from a study of human T cells and chemical hapten exposure. Library construction involved attaching unique molecular identifiers to individual cDNA molecules, which allowed quantitative, reproducible TCR counting. TCRdb reprocessed the RACE reads with MiXCR, giving one entry per CDR3 protein. Here the sample spans more than 75,000 distinct CDR3 sequences, 8.6% being singletons. The J segment lost 2 bases and the V segment lost 1 base, leaving 8 bases of the junction unmatched. Germline assignment: CDR1 LGHDT and CDR2 YNNKEL (reference sequence). The CDR3 spans 18 residues. Indicated time point: healthy volunteer bleed at 6 weeks. Before extraction, the whole blood was not fractionated, and total RNA was taken from it.

The clonotype comes from a male donor in good health. Some clones in this sample may be carry-over from other donors' samples. Sequencing was done on a sample of whole blood. The chain recombines TRBV3-1 with TRBJ2-3; 11 bases are shared with TRBD2. CDR3 DNA: TGTGCCAGCAGCCAAGGGGCGCGACTAGCGGGGATCACAGATACGCAGTATTTT. Its translation: CASSQGARLAGITDTQYF.